The entry below describes one T cell receptor beta chain. Profiled with immunoSEQ multiplex PCR; TCRdb holds only in-frame clones, not every one. The data hold 1 million to 1.3 million clones, with about 80% observed a single time. This record belongs to a study of shared clonotypes between healthy human individuals. The CDR3 is made up of 11 amino acids. From germline, CDR1 is MGHDK and CDR2 SYGVNS. The ends were cut back, 5 bases at V and 8 bases at J, with 7 bases in the middle. Sequencing used memory CD4+ T cells from PBMCs. The subset here: CD45RA-negative fraction. The origin of this receptor is a man younger than 35 in good health. Some clones in this sample may be carry-over from other donors' samples. The rearrangement links TRBV25-1 to TRBJ2-4; a weak D match, TRBD2 (5 bases). Here the CDR3 DNA reads TGTGCCAGCAGTCGGGAAGACATTCAGTACTTC. Protein sequence: CASSREDIQYF.